The 9 T cell receptor beta chains presented below share a single source sample, sequenced in a study of blood T cell repertoires in COVID-19. Using immunoSEQ multiplex PCR, the repertoire was profiled, and TCRdb retains in-frame clones only, with some absent. Seen here are about 360,000 clones, over 65% observed once, and the top ten hold roughly 1.1%. The specimen sequenced was peripheral blood. Receptors were obtained from a human donor with acute or convalescent COVID-19. The donor label of this sample is uncertain.

This chain connects TRBV27 to TRBJ2-4; 10 nucleotides line up with TRBD2. Losses at the gene ends were 4 bases for V and 6 bases for J; bases not matched to a gene: 9. This CDR3 has 16 amino acids. Germline loops: CDR1 MNHEY, CDR2 SMNVEV (reference sequence). As DNA, the CDR3 is TGTGCCAGCAGTTCCCGAGCGGGGGGGCCCGGAAACATTCAGTACTTC. It yields the protein CASSSRAGGPGNIQYF.

This chain connects TRBV18 to TRBJ1-1; 10 bases fit TRBD1. The germline V gene has CDR1 KGHSH and CDR2 LQKENI. This CDR3 contains 17 residues. V lost 3 bases to trimming and J lost 5 bases; unmatched junction nucleotides: 12. The CDR3 sequence is CASSPLGTGATGTEAFF. The CDR3 bases are TGTGCCAGCTCACCTCTAGGGACAGGGGCTACGGGTACTGAAGCTTTCTTT.

The rearrangement links TRBV11-2 to TRBJ2-7; 7 nucleotides agree with TRBD1. This CDR3 comprises 14 residues. The germline V gene has CDR1 SGHAT and CDR2 FQNNGV. J was trimmed by 7 bases and V by 4 bases; bases with no gene match: 10. The CDR3 coding sequence is TGTGCCAGCAGCTCCGGGACAGCTCCTTGGGAGCAGTACTTC. It yields the protein CASSSGTAPWEQYF.

The chain joins TRBV18 to TRBJ1-4; D might be TRBD1 (5 bases). Per the germline V gene, CDR1 is KGHSH and CDR2 is LQKENI. The CDR3 consists of 15 residues. V lost 3 bases and J 7 bases, leaving 15 bases between the germline ends. CDR3 in DNA: TGTGCCAGCTCACCCCAGTCCCGCCAGGGTGAAAAACTGTTTTTT. It specifies CASSPQSRQGEKLFF.

This clone was recorded a few times. The chain couples TRBV14 to TRBJ2-1; D remains ambiguous. The CDR3 is made up of 13 amino acids. V lost 4 bases and J lost 11, with 15 bases in between. Germline V gives CDR1 SGHDN, CDR2 FVKESK. The CDR3 bases are TGTGCCAGCAGCCGAACCCAACTCGACAAGCAGTTCTTC. As protein: CASSRTQLDKQFF.

This clone was recorded once. The chain couples TRBV30 to TRBJ2-1, with 14 nucleotides matching TRBD2. CDR3 length: 17 amino acids. The germline V gene has CDR1 GTSNPN and CDR2 SVGIG (reference sequence). V lost 4 bases, J lost 1 base, and 6 bases stayed unmatched. The CDR3 spells CAWMGTSGSWSYNEQFF. The CDR3 coding sequence is TGTGCCTGGATGGGGACTAGCGGGAGTTGGTCCTACAATGAGCAGTTCTTC.

This clone has more than one count but fewer than ten. As DNA, the CDR3 is TGTGCCAGCAGCTTAGCGACAGGGAGGAATCAGCCCCAGCATTTT. Translated, it gives CASSLATGRNQPQHF. The chain carries TRBV7-2 and TRBJ1-5, with 7 bases aligning to TRBD1. Trimming at V came to 0 bases and at J to 4 bases, leaving 3 bases not matched to a gene. The germline CDR1 and CDR2 sequences are SGHTA and FQGNSA. This CDR3 is built from 15 residues.

CDR3 coding DNA: TGTGCCTGGAGTACTGGAGGCACCGGGGAGCTGTTTTTT. Translating it yields CAWSTGGTGELFF. The chain recombines TRBV30 with TRBJ2-2, with D possibly matching TRBD2 (5 bases). Trimming took off 2 bases at V and 4 bases at J, with 8 bases between the two ends. Germline CDR1 and CDR2: GTSNPN and SVGIG (reference sequence). This CDR3 region has 13 residues.

This sequence joins TRBV18 and TRBJ1-1; 9 bases map to TRBD1. Per germline, CDR1 KGHSH and CDR2 LQKENI. The CDR3 length is 15 residues. The V gene end was trimmed by 7 bases and the J gene end by 0 bases; junction bases not matched to a gene: 6. CDR3 nucleotides: TGTGCCAGCTACGGACAGGGGACTATGAACACTGAAGCTTTCTTT. Translated, it gives CASYGQGTMNTEAFF.